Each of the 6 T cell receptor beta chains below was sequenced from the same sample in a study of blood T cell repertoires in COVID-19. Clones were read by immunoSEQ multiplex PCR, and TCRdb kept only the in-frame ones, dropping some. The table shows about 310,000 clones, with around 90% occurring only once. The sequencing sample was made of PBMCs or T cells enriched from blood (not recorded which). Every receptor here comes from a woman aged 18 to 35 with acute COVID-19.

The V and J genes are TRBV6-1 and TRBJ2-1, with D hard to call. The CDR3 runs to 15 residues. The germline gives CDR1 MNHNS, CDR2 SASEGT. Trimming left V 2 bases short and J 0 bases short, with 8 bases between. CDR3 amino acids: CASSERRISYNEQFF. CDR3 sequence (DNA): TGTGCCAGCAGTGAAAGGCGGATCTCCTACAATGAGCAGTTCTTC.

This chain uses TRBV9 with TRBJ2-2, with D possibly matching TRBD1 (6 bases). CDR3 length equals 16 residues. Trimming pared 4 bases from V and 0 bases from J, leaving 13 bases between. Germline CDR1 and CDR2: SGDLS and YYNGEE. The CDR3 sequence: CASSNRRGSNTGELFF. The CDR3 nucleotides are TGTGCCAGCAGCAACCGTAGGGGGTCGAACACCGGGGAGCTGTTTTTT. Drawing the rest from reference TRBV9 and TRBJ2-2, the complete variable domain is DSGVTQTPKHLITATGQRVTLRCSPRSGDLSVYWYQQSLDQGLQFLIQYYNGEERAKGNILERFSAQQFPDLHSELNLSSLELGDSALYFCASSNRRGSNTGELFFGEGSRLTVL.

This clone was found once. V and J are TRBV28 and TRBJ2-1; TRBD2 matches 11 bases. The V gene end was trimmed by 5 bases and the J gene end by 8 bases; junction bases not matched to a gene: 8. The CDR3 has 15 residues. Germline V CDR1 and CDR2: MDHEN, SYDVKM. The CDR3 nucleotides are TGTGCCAGCAGTACTCTAGCGGGAGGATACGATGAGCAGTTCTTC. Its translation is CASSTLAGGYDEQFF.

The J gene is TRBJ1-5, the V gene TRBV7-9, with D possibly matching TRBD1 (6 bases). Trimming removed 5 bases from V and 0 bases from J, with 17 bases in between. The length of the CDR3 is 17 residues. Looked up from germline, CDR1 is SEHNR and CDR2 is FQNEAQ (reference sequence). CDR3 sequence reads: CASSATRDTASNQPQHF. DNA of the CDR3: TGTGCCAGCAGCGCAACCCGGGACACAGCTAGCAATCAGCCCCAGCATTTT. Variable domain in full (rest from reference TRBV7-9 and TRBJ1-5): DTGVSQNPRHKITKRGQNVTFRCDPISEHNRLYWYRQTLGQGPEFLTYFQNEAQLEKSRLLSDRFSAERPKGSFSTLEIQRTEQGDSAMYLCASSATRDTASNQPQHFGDGTRLSIL.

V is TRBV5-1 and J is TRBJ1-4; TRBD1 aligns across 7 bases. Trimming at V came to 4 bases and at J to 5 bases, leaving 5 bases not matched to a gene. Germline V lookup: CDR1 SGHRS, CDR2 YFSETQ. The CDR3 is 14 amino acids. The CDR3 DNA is TGCGCCAGCAGCACCGGGACAGAGAATGAAAAACTGTTTTTT. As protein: CASSTGTENEKLFF.

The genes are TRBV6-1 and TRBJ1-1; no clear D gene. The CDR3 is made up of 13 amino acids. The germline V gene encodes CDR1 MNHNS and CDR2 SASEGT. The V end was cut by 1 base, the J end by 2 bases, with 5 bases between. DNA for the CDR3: TGTGCCAGCAGTGAAGTCGGTAACACTGAAGCTTTCTTT. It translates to CASSEVGNTEAFF.